This T cell receptor (beta chain) was observed in a study of cytomegalovirus exposure and HLA in healthy donors (dated by TCRdb to 2016 to 2017). Looking at the study overall: An earlier analysis of some 550 of the donors reported 250 to 300 Gb of sequence data and more than 90 million unique TCR beta sequences from 150 million to 200 million T cells. An early release that covered more than 550 HLA-typed donors contained about 300 gigabases of sequencing data and tens of millions of unique TCR sequences. The genetic ancestry cluster associated with self-reported Caucasian donors included 81% of the roughly 400 genotyped donors. The study was designed to test whether signatures of past pathogen exposure could be identified by cataloging public T cell receptors. The study profiled the T cell repertoires of some 610 subjects by immunosequencing and related them to cytomegalovirus serostatus. Along with the approximately 670-subject first cohort, a separate validation cohort of over 90 different subjects was used. The study combined high-throughput TCR immunosequencing, statistical association of individual TCRs with disease status, and machine learning to predict cytomegalovirus infection status. A later analysis re-analyzed previously published TCR beta repertoires from 660 or so donors and added high-resolution HLA genotyping to study TCR occurrence patterns. In the later analysis, no new phenotypic data were used to find candidate immune exposures; instead, reliance was placed on TCR beta sequences and their occurrence across donors. An earlier analysis of roughly 600 of the donors used high-throughput TCR beta sequencing to judge whether each TCR beta V gene segment behaved as functional or pseudogenic. Donor age, sex, ethnicity and CMV serostatus were compiled alongside the repertoire data. A later genetic analysis took genome-wide SNP genotypes for about 55% of the 666 donors and used that subset as a discovery cohort. All discovery cohort repertoires had been generated on a single sequencing platform. Class I and class II HLA loci were covered by the typing at four-digit resolution. Typing coverage varied by locus: about 620-630 donors for A, B, C, DRB1 and DQB1; about 520 for DQA1; about 600 for DPA1; under 490 for DPB1. Because of strong linkage in the cohort, four or five DR-DQ haplotypes were treated as single units for association and clustering. Across around 400 genotyped donors of the cohort, an average of roughly 200,000 unique TCR beta nucleotide sequences per donor were sequenced, and 15% to 20% of those sequences were non-productive.

The library came from the immunoSEQ multiplex PCR assay. For the multiplex PCR, a mixture combining 60 forward primers for TCR Vbeta segments and 13 reverse primers for TCR Jbeta segments was used. The CDR3 region of rearranged TCR beta genes was amplified from genomic DNA with a multiplex PCR assay. The amplified TCR beta libraries were sequenced on the Illumina HiSeq System as 87-base-pair reads. Under the source paper's analysis protocol: A later analysis tallied 70 million to 100 million unique TCR beta chains across the 600 to 700 repertoires, and some 12 million of those chains were shared by two or more donors. Raw reads were error-corrected and collapsed into unique sequences by a nearest-neighbor algorithm in which closely related sequences were merged to remove PCR and sequencing errors. CDR3 sequences were aligned to IMGT reference sequences to assign V, D and J gene segments. Each retained sequence needed at least a six-nucleotide match to both a V gene segment and a J gene segment. Rearrangements were classified as productive when the CDR3 lacked stop codons and remained in frame with V and J, and all other rearrangements were classified as non-productive. CDR3 was defined according to IMGT convention as the region running from the second conserved V-encoded cysteine to the conserved J-encoded phenylalanine. Sequences without an unambiguous match to a single V gene segment were excluded from the earlier analysis of 450 to 650 of the donors. In an earlier analysis of approximately 610 of the donors, V segments were called functional above 56.7% productive rearrangements and were called segregating when the between-donor standard deviation exceeded 5%. A statistical classification framework was built to diagnose cytomegalovirus status from the catalog of TCR beta chain sequences. In a later analysis, V and J genes were assigned by comparing TCR nucleotide sequences against IMGT/GENE-DB human TR gene sequences. Using the TCRdist pipeline, a later analysis assigned CDR3 sequences along with most-parsimonious VDJ recombination scenarios. A later analysis defined each TCR beta chain by its CDR3 amino acid sequence plus V-gene family, and excluded reads lacking a unique V-gene family. To address suspected cross-contamination and a sequencing artifact, a later analysis removed around 600 highly shared, low-generation-probability nucleotide sequences. For each public chain, a later analysis derived a clonal expansion index from normalized ranks of inferred template counts within each repertoire. In a later analysis, generation probabilities were computed with a VDJ recombination model fitted to out-of-frame rearrangements, and the resulting probabilities were checked against IGoR. A later analysis scored TCR-TCR, TCR-HLA and TCR-CMV co-occurrence with hypergeometric tests, applying a repertoire-size bias correction to TCR pairs. A later analysis estimated false discovery rates by permuting HLA or CMV assignments 20 times. A later analysis grouped co-occurring TCRs with DBSCAN, adding TCRdist sequence similarity when clustering within HLA-allele-positive subsets. Repertoires with fewer than 30,000 or more than 120,000 public chains, plus five repertoires with anomalous nucleotide sharing, were excluded from co-occurrence clustering. TCRdb took this table from immuneACCESS and kept in-frame rearrangements with V and J called. Such tables lack part of the clones; where checked against another copy, unresolved V genes explain under half of the gap, and the rest is unexplained. That table furnishes V, J and clone size, whereas the DNA furnished D and trimming. Across this sample there are about 120,000 clones, with about 15% seen only once. The ten largest account for less than 3.5% of the sample.

Overall study results and their limits: The authors suggested that the approach could potentially be extended to other disease states and immunological phenotypes. In an earlier analysis of 450 to 750 of the donors, most TCR beta V segments appeared in productive rearrangements about 87% or about 30% of the time, broadly matching IMGT annotations. A later genetic analysis reported fewer N-insertions in productive TCRs among donors in an Asian-associated ancestry cluster than the roughly 700-donor mean. Assigning TCR associations to individual alleles was difficult when HLA alleles, especially DR and DQ, strongly co-occurred. The sequencing pipeline was judged likely to have produced a cluster of highly shared sequence variants as a technical artifact. Because HLA typing was missing for some donors at each locus, association tests included only the typed subset. In a later analysis, 16,951 TCR beta sequences were associated with specific HLA alleles at a false discovery rate of 0.05. Because counts were too low, about 15 rarely observed V segments, including chromosome 9 orphons, were left out of the earlier analysis of about 500 of the donors. Because the 87-base-pair reads could not distinguish some IMGT-functional V segments, including TRBV6-2 and TRBV6-3, those segments were excluded. In a later analysis, several top co-occurrence clusters were reported to appear linked to parvovirus B19, influenza, CMV and Epstein-Barr virus. According to a later analysis, most CMV-associated TCR beta chains appeared to be HLA-restricted, and the HLA associations seemed to be driven largely by CMV exposure. A later genetic analysis associated a missense DCLRE1C variant with V-gene and J-gene trimming of TCR beta chains, and an independent cohort replicated the association. A further reported finding was that TCR beta sequences accurately predicted the HLA-A and HLA-B alleles for most subjects in the first cohort. Roughly uniform sequencing depth across donors was assumed in presence/absence analyses, although this assumption may not hold. A few of the identified cytomegalovirus-associated TCR beta chains were confirmed in vitro to be specific for cytomegalovirus antigens. CMV serostatus was the only immune exposure information available for the cohort. The classifier was reported to diagnose cytomegalovirus status with high specificity and sensitivity in both the original and validation cohorts. Most TCR sequences were seen in very few donors, while some public TCRs were found in many individuals. Correlated functional status among segregating V segments might be attributable to linkage disequilibrium, but an unknown experimental factor could not be ruled out. A total of 150 to 200 TCR beta chains were listed by the study as associated with cytomegalovirus. Only TCR beta chains were sequenced in this cohort, and the absence of alpha or paired-chain data limited detectable features. Compared with equally common non-associated chains, HLA-associated TCR beta chains in a later analysis were more clonally expanded and had lower generation probabilities. A later analysis found that TCR association rates varied across HLA loci, with DRB1 alleles showing the most associated TCRs and HLA-C alleles the fewest.

Regarding this clone: Its binding antigen is unknown. Base qualities are not at hand, and no much larger clone is one base apart.

Sequences SEHNR (CDR1) and FQNEAQ (CDR2) are obtained from the germline V gene (reference sequence). The CDR3 sequence holds 15 residues, the cysteine and phenylalanine included. This entry keeps only the CDR3 DNA: 45 bases, framed from base 1. After removal of 4 bases from V and 2 bases from J, the junction retains 4 bases not matched to a gene. The cohort was made up of approximately 670 healthy bone marrow donors. Cohort members were all nominally healthy when sampled, although unrecorded immune exposures were likely present. The donor was CMV seropositive and was included in the group of 250 to 350 seropositive cohort members. A peripheral blood sample was provided by each donor, and peripheral blood mononuclear cells were used for TCR beta sequencing. The Qiagen DNeasy Blood Extraction Kit was used to extract genomic DNA from the blood cell samples.

The sequence links TRBV7-9 to TRBJ1-5; 8 middle bases align to TRBD1. Sequencing input: PBMCs. This TCR derives from a female donor in good health and CMV-seropositive. For the CDR3, the sequence is CASSSDRGGNQPQHF. The nucleotide sequence reads TGTGCCAGCAGCTCCGACAGGGGAGGCAATCAGCCCCAGCATTTT.